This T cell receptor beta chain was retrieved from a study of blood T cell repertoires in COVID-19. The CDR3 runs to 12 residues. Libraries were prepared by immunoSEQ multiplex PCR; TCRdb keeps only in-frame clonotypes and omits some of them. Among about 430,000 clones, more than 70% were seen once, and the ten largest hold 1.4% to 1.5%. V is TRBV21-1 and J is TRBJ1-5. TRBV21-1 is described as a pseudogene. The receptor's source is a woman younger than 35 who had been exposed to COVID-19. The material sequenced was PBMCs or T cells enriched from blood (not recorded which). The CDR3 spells CASSTRSQPQHF. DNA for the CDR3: TGTGCCAGCAGCACCCGGAGTCAGCCCCAGCATTTT.